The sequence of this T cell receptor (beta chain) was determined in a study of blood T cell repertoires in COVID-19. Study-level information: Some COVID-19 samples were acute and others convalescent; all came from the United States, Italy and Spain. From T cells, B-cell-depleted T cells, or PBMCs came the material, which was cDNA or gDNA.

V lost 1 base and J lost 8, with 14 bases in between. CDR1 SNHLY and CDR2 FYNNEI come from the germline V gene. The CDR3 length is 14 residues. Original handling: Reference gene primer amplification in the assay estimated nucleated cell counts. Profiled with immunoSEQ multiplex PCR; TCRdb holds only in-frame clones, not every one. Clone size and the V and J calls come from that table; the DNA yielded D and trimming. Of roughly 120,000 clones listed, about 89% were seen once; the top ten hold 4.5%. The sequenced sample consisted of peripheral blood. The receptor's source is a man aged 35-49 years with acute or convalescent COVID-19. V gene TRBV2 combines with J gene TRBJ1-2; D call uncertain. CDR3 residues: CASSEGRPPRGYTF. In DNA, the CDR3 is TGTGCCAGCAGTGAAGGGAGGCCCCCCAGAGGCTACACCTTC. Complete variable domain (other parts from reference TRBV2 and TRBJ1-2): EPEVTQTPSHQVTQMGQEVILRCVPISNHLYFYWYRQILGQKVEFLVSFYNNEISEKSEIFDDQFSVERPDGSNFTLKIRSTKLEDSAMYFCASSEGRPPRGYTFGSGTRLTVV.